This T cell receptor (beta chain) was sequenced in a study of blood T cells in healthy people across ages. Turning to the study itself: With template switching, about one barcoded beta molecule was captured per two T cells. Study outcomes and limitations: Percentage of naive T cells showed a strong correlation with TCR beta diversity. TCR beta diversity, measured per million T cells, fell in a roughly linear way with age.

The CDR3 covers 15 residues. The V gene end was trimmed by 3 bases and the J gene end by 5 bases; junction bases not matched to a gene: 4. CDR1 and CDR2 (germline): KGHDR, SFDVKD. PCR was performed a second time for about 6 to 11 cycles using a sample-barcoded 5' primer and a J-beta primer mix. MiXCR, applied by TCRdb to the 5' RACE reads, yields one record per CDR3 protein. The table shows around 710,000 distinct CDR3 sequences, with 40% to 45% occurring only once. Per sample, a minimum of 6 million PBMCs were isolated. As regards this clonotype: Its matching antigen is unknown.

This chain links TRBV24-1 with TRBJ2-5; 11 nucleotides align to TRBD1. Sequences were obtained from blood. This receptor was taken from an older woman in good health. The CDR3, as DNA: TGTGCCACCAGTGATCCGGGGACAGGGGGGGAGACCCAGTACTTC. Its protein product is CATSDPGTGGETQYF.